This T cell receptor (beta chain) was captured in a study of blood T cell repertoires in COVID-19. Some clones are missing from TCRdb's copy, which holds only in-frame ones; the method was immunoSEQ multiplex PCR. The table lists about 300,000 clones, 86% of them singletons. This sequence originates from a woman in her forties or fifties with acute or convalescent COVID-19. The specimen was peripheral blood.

CDR3: CASSSHRVSGNTIYF. CDR3 nucleotides: TGTGCCAGCAGTTCCCACAGGGTATCCGGAAACACCATATATTTT. The V gene is TRBV28, the J gene TRBJ1-3, with D maybe TRBD1 (6 bases). The germline V gene encodes CDR1 MDHEN and CDR2 SYDVKM. This CDR3 contains 15 residues. Trimming pared 4 bases from V and 4 bases from J, leaving 14 bases between. The variable domain in full, with the rest retrieved from reference TRBV28 and TRBJ1-3, is DVKVTQSSRYLVKRTGEKVFLECVQDMDHENMFWYRQDPGLGLRLIYFSYDVKMKEKGDIPEGYSVSREKKERFSLILESASTNQTSMYLCASSSHRVSGNTIYFGEGSWLTVV.